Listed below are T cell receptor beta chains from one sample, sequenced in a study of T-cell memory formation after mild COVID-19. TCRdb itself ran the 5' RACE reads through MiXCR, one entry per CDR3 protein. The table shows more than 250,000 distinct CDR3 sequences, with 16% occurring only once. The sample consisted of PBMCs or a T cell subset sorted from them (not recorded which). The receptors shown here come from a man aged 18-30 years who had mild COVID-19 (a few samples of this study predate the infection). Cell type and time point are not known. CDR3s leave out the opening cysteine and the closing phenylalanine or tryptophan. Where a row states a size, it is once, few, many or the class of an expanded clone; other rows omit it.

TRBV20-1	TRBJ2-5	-	SARPPGGDLETQY
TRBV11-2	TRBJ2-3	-	ASSSRQGPTDTQY
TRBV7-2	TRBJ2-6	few	ASLGGKSGANVLT
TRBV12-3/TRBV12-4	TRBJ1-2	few	ASARAAYGYT
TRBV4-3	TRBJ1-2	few	ASSQVAVENYGYT
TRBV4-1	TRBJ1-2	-	ASSQDNGATGGGYT
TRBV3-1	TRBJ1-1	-	ASSQERAGGNTEAF
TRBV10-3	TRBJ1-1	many	ATHRGGTEAF
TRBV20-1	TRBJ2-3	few	SAKRAGTGTDTQY
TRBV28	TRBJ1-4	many	ASSWGATNEKLF
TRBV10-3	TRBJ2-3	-	AISGGTGASTDTQY
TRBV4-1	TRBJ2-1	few	ASSQEEGIISEQF
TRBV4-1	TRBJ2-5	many	ASSLGLAGPGETQY
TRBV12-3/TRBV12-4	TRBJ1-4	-	ASSLALFPEIKLF
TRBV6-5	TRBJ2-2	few	ASSYSPSPTGELF
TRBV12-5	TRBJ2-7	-	STAAPSSYEQY
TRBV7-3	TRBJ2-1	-	ASSRLEHQGEQF
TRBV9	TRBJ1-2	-	ASSVEEGTYGYT
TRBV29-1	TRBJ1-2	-	SVHGQYTYGYT
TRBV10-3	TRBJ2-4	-	AISEYRENIQY
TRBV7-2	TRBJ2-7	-	ASSLASGVTGEQY
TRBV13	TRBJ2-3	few	ASRLGWATDTQY
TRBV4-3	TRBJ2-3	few	ASSRSARGPETGWDTQY
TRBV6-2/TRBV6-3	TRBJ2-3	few	ASSPRGTQY
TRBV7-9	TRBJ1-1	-	ASSPVVGGNTEVF
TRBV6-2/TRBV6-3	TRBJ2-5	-	ASSPDGKETQY
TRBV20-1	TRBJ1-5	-	SASGTGGAYSNQPQH
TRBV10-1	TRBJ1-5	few	ASVRTGGCGNQPQH
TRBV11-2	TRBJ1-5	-	ASSLGSSGRQPQH
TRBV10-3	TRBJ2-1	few	AISEPGGNEQF
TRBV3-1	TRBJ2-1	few	ASSLETSSYNEQF
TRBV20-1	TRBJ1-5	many	SASSATGWNQPQH
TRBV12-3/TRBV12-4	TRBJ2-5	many	ASAEKETQY
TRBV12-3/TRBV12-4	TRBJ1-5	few	ASSPYRGGNQPQH
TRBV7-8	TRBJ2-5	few	ASSFPGLLETQY
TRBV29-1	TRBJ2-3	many	SVQLRGVSTDTQY
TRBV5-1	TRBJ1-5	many	ASSLYGGQQPQH
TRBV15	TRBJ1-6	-	ATADSANSPLH
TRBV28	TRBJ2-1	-	ASLRYSYNEQF
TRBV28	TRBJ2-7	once	ASNSGTGGYEQY
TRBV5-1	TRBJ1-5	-	ASSLGGVGQPQH
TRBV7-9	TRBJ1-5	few	ASSPDGGGQPQH
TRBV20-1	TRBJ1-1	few	SARGQAGTEAF
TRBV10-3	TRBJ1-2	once	AISEEGTYGYT
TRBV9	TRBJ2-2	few	ASSVDGGANTGELF
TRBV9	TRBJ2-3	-	ASSVGGDITDTQY
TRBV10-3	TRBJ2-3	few	AISESTRRDGADTQY